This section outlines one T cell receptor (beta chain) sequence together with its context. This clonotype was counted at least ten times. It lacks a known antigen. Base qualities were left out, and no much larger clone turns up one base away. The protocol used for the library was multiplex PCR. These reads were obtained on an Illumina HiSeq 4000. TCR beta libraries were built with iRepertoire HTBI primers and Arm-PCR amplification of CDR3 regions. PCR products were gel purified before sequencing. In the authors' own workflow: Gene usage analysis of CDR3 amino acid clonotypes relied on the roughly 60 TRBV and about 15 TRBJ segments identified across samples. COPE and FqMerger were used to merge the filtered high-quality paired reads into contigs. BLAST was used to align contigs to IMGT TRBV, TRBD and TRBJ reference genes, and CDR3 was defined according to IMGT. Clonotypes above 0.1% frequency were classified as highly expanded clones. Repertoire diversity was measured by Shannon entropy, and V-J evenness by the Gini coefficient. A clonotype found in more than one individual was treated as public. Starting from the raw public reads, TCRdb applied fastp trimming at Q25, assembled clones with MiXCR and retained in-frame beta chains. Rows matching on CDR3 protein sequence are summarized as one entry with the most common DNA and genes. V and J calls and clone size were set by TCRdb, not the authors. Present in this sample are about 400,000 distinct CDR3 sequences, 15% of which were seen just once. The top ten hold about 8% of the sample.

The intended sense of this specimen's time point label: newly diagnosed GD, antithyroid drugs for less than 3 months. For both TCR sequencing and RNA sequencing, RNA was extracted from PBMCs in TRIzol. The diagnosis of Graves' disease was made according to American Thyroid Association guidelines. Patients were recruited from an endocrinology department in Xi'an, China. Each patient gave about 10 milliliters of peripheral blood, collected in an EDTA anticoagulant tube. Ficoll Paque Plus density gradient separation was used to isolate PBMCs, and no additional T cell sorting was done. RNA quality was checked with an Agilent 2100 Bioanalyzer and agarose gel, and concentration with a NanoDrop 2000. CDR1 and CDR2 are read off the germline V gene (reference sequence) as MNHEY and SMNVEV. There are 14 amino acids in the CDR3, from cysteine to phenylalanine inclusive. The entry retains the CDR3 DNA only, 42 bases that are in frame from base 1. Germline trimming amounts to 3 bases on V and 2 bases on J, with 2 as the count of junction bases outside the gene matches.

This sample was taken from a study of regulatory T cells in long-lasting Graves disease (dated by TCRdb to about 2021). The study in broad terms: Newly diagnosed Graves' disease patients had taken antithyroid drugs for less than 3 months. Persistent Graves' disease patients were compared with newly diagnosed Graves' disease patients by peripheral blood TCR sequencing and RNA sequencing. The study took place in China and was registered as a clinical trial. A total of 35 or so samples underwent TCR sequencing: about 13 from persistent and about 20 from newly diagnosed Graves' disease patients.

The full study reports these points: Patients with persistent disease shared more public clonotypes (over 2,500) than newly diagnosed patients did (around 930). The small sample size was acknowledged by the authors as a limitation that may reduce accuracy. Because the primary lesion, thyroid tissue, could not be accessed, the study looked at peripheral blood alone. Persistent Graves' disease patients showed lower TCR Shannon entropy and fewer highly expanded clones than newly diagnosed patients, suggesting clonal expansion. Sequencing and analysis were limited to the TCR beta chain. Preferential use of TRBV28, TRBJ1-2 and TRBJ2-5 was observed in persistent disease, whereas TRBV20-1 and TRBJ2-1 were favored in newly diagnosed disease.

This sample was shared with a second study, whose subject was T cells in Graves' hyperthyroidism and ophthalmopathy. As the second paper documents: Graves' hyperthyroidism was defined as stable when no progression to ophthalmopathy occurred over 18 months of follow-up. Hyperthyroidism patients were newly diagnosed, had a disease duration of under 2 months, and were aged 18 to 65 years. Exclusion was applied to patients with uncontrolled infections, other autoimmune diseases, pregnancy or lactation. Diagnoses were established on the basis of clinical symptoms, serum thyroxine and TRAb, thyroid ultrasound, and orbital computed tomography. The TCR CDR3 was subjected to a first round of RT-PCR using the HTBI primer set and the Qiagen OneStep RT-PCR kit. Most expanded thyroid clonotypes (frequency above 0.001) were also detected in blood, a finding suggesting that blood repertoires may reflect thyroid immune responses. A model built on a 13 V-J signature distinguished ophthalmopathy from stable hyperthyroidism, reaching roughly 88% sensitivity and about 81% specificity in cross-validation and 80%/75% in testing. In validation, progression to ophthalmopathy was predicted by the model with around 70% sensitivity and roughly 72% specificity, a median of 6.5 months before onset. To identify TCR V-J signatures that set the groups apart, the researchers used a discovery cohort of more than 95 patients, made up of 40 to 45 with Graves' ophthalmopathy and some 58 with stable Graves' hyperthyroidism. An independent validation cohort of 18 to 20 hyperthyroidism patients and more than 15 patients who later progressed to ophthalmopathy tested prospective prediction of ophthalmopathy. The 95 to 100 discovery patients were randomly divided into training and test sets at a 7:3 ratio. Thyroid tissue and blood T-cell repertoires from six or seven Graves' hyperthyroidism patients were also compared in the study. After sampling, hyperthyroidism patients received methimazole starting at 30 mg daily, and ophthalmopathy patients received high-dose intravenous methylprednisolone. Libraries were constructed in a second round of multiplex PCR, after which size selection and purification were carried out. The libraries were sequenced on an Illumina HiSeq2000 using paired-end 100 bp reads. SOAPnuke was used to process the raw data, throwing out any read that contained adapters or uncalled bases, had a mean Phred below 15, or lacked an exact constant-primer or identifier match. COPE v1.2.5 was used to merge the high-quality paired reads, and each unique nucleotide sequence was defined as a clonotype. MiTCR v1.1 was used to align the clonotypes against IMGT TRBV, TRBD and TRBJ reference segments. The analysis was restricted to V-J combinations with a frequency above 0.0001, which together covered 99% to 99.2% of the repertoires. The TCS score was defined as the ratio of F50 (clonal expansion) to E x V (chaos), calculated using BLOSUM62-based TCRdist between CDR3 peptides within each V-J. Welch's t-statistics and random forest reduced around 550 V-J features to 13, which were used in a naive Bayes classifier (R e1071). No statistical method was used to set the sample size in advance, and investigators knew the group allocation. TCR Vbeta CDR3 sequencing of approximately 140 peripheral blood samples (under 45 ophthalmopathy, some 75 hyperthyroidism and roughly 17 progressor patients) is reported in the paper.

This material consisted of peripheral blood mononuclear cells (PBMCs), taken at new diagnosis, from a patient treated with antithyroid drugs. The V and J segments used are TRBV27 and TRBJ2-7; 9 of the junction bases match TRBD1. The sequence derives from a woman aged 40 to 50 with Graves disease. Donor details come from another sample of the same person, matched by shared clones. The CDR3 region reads CASSFGDRAYEQYF. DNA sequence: TGTGCCAGCAGTTTCGGGGACAGGGCCTACGAGCAGTACTTC.